These T cell receptor beta chains were read from a single sample in a study of T cell responses to AZD1222 COVID-19 vaccine. Assay: immunoSEQ multiplex PCR; the TCRdb copy retains only in-frame clones and omits some. The table includes 150,000 to 200,000 clones, around 90% detected once. The sequencing here drew on peripheral blood, taken on day 0 of MenACWY control vaccination. The receptors were sampled from an adult in good health. Each CDR3 is given with its conserved first and last residue. A D gene is named only where the DNA matches it firmly. Clone size is shown for a subset of rows, as once, few, many or a class of expanded clone.

V gene	J gene	D gene	clone size	CDR3 protein	CDR3 DNA
TRBV11-2	TRBJ1-6	-	-	CASSLGGLSSPLHF	TGTGCCAGCAGCTTAGGGGGGCTTTCTTCACCCCTCCACTTT
TRBV3-1/TRBV3-2	TRBJ1-6	-	-	CASSQVSGRSLDSPLHF	TGTGCCAGCAGCCAAGTATCTGGACGGAGTTTAGATTCACCCCTCCACTTT
TRBV5-4	TRBJ1-4	-	-	CASSSGVGNNEKLFF	TGTGCCAGCAGTTCAGGAGTGGGGAATAATGAAAAACTGTTTTTT
TRBV30	TRBJ1-4	TRBD1	-	CAWSTGQGRREKLFF	TGTGCCTGGAGTACCGGACAGGGGCGGAGGGAAAAACTGTTTTTT
TRBV7-8	TRBJ2-7	TRBD2	once	CASTHPRERGYEQYF	TGTGCCAGCACCCACCCGAGGGAGCGGGGCTACGAGCAGTACTTC
TRBV19	TRBJ1-1	-	-	CASTQGKRGEEAFF	TGTGCCAGTACCCAGGGTAAGCGGGGAGAGGAAGCTTTCTTT
TRBV2	TRBJ1-2	-	-	CASSERQGRPNYGYTF	TGTGCCAGCAGTGAAAGGCAGGGGCGACCTAACTATGGCTACACCTTC
TRBV6-2/TRBV6-3	TRBJ1-2	-	-	CASSPHFDSSYNYGYTF	TGTGCCAGCAGCCCCCATTTCGACAGCTCCTATAACTATGGCTACACCTTC
TRBV3-1/TRBV3-2	TRBJ1-4	TRBD1	-	CASSARGQGGEKLFF	TGTGCCAGCAGCGCCCGGGGTCAGGGGGGTGAAAAACTGTTTTTT
TRBV6-4	TRBJ2-3	TRBD2	-	CASSDFTSGPRYF	TGTGCCAGCAGTGACTTCACTAGCGGGCCCCGGTATTTT
TRBV3-1/TRBV3-2	TRBJ2-7	TRBD1	-	CASSQVPGQLSYYEQYF	TGTGCCAGCAGCCAGGTCCCGGGACAGTTAAGTTACTACGAGCAGTACTTC
TRBV27	TRBJ1-6	-	-	CASSTGSNSPLHF	TGTGCCAGCAGCACAGGGAGCAATTCACCCCTCCACTTT
TRBV19	TRBJ1-2	TRBD1	-	CASSMGPGQGRGYTF	TGTGCCAGTAGTATGGGCCCGGGACAGGGACGTGGCTACACCTTC
TRBV2	TRBJ1-1	-	-	CASSPARRGAFF	TGTGCCAGCAGTCCGGCCCGCCGGGGGGCTTTCTTT
TRBV4-1	TRBJ2-7	-	-	CASSPRVFPHYEQYF	TGCGCCAGCAGCCCCCGAGTGTTTCCCCACTACGAGCAGTACTTC
TRBV19	TRBJ2-3	TRBD2	-	CASRKTSGTDTQYF	TGTGCCAGTAGAAAGACTAGCGGCACAGATACGCAGTATTTT
TRBV14	TRBJ2-1	-	-	CASSPKIVNLRVNEQFF	TGTGCCAGCAGCCCGAAAATTGTAAACCTAAGGGTCAATGAGCAGTTCTTC
TRBV10-3	TRBJ2-1	TRBD1	-	CAAGQGAGNEQFF	TGTGCCGCCGGACAGGGGGCGGGAAATGAGCAGTTCTTC
TRBV14	TRBJ2-5	-	few	CASSLGTRPQETQYF	TGTGCCAGCAGCCTCGGGACAAGGCCGCAAGAGACCCAGTACTTC
TRBV27	TRBJ2-7	TRBD2	-	CASSLSGLAGVYEQYF	TGTGCCAGCAGTTTATCAGGACTAGCGGGAGTCTACGAGCAGTACTTC
TRBV27	TRBJ2-7	TRBD1	-	CASVGTGLPYEQYF	TGTGCCAGCGTGGGGACAGGGCTGCCCTACGAGCAGTACTTC
TRBV7-2	TRBJ2-3	-	-	CASSLLRVTDTQYF	TGTGCCAGCAGCTTACTGCGGGTCACAGATACGCAGTATTTT
TRBV7-6	TRBJ1-2	-	-	CASSLAYPRGEADGYTF	TGTGCCAGCAGCTTAGCATACCCCCGGGGGGAGGCGGATGGCTACACCTTC
TRBV5-8	TRBJ2-5	TRBD2	once	CASRRGTSGTETQYF	TGTGCCAGCAGAAGAGGGACTAGCGGGACGGAGACCCAGTACTTC
TRBV7-2	TRBJ1-2	-	-	CASSLAGQDGYTF	TGTGCCAGCAGCTTAGCAGGTCAGGATGGCTACACCTTC
TRBV30	TRBJ1-1	TRBD1	-	CAWGLGQGANTEAFF	TGTGCCTGGGGTTTGGGACAGGGGGCGAACACTGAAGCTTTCTTT
TRBV5-1	TRBJ2-2	TRBD1	-	CASTGQANTGELFF	TGCGCCAGCACCGGACAGGCGAACACCGGGGAGCTGTTTTTT
TRBV6-5	TRBJ2-1	-	-	CASSLRGAGEQFF	TGTGCCAGCAGCCTGCGAGGGGCTGGTGAGCAGTTCTTC
TRBV4-3	TRBJ1-1	-	-	CASSLQGSTEAFF	TGCGCCAGCAGCCTTCAGGGGAGCACTGAAGCTTTCTTT
TRBV12-5	TRBJ2-5	-	-	CASGFPRGAQETQYF	TGTGCTAGTGGTTTCCCTCGAGGGGCCCAAGAGACCCAGTACTTC
TRBV4-3	TRBJ1-6	TRBD1	-	CASSQEPQAGGWNSPLHF	TGCGCCAGCAGCCAAGAGCCCCAGGCAGGGGGCTGGAATTCACCCCTCCACTTT
TRBV18	TRBJ2-1	TRBD2	-	CASSPGRTPNEQFF	TGTGCCAGCTCACCCGGGAGGACCCCCAATGAGCAGTTCTTC
TRBV21-1	TRBJ2-1	-	once	CATISTRGGEGIYNEQFF	TGTGCCACCATCTCGACTCGGGGGGGAGAGGGGATCTACAATGAGCAGTTCTTC
TRBV30	TRBJ1-6	TRBD1	-	CAWSYQGTGDSPLHF	TGTGCCTGGAGTTACCAGGGGACAGGAGATTCACCCCTCCACTTT
TRBV5-4	TRBJ1-2	-	-	CASSSPSGRPEFGYTF	TGTGCCAGCAGCTCCCCCTCCGGGAGGCCAGAGTTTGGCTACACCTTC
TRBV7-6	TRBJ1-3	-	-	CASSLIPEEDLPIGNTIYF	TGTGCCAGCAGCTTAATACCAGAAGAGGACTTACCGATAGGAAACACCATATATTTT
TRBV5-6	TRBJ2-1	TRBD2	few	CASSPGLAAYNEQFF	TGTGCCAGCAGCCCAGGACTAGCGGCTTACAATGAGCAGTTCTTC
TRBV7-2	TRBJ2-7	TRBD1	-	CASSPITGAYEQYF	TGTGCCAGCAGCCCGATAACAGGGGCCTACGAGCAGTACTTC
TRBV7-2	TRBJ2-6	-	once	CASSLGRTRGANVLTF	TGTGCCAGCAGCTTAGGACGGACCAGGGGGGCCAACGTCCTGACTTTC
TRBV6-5	TRBJ1-2	-	-	CASTPMGRTNYGYTF	TGTGCCAGCACGCCGATGGGACGGACTAACTATGGCTACACCTTC
TRBV24-1	TRBJ2-2	TRBD1	-	CATSRDRVRAGELFF	TGTGCCACCAGCCGGGACAGGGTACGAGCCGGGGAGCTGTTTTTT